This T cell receptor beta chain stems from a study of identical twins. Whole-study results and caveats: A partial confounding effect on zero-insertion analyses could come from invariant MAIT and iNKT cells. Models underpredicted monozygotic twin sharing of out-of-frame TCR alpha. For cord blood, abundant beta clonotypes had fewer insertions, unlike memory repertoires, which showed none.

TCRdb passed the 5' RACE reads through MiXCR, listing each CDR3 protein once. Among 240,000 or so distinct CDR3 sequences listed, about 11% were seen once. A note on this clonotype: What it recognizes is unknown. A much bigger clone sits one base away, suggesting this may be a read error.

V shed 7 bases, J shed 0 bases, and the junction held 1 base outside the gene matches. CDR3 length: 14 amino acids. Germline loops: CDR1 ENHRY, CDR2 SYGVKD. Sequences were obtained from memory T cells sorted from blood. The clonotype originates from a man aged 45-65 years in good health. The chain is built from TRBV10-3 and TRBJ1-5; 9 nucleotides line up with TRBD1. For the CDR3, the DNA is TGTGCCATCAAGGGACAGGGTAGCAATCAGCCCCAGCATTTT. Its translation is CAIKGQGSNQPQHF.